These T cell receptor beta chains were read from a single sample in a study of response to subunit inactivated influenza vaccine. In TCRdb, the RT-PCR reads were re-called with MiXCR into one record per CDR3 protein. This sample has 150,000 to 200,000 distinct CDR3 sequences, with roughly 12% found just once. The sample also formed part of further work on T cells expressing NK-cell markers.

The sequencing used CD8+ T cells sorted from PBMCs, collected 11 to 12 days after vaccination. All receptors derive from a man aged 45-65 years who received an inactivated influenza vaccine. Each CDR3 is given with its conserved first and last residue. D genes are given only for firm matches. The listing skips clone size in some rows; elsewhere it reads once, few, many or a size class.

NA,NA,TRBV7-9,TRBJ2-5,CASSPGRGPGEETQYF,TGTGCCAGCAGCCCCGGGAGGGGGCCGGGAGAAGAGACCCAGTACTTC
NA,TRBD1,TRBV28,TRBJ2-1,CASSLQGDRAVNNEQFF,TGTGCCAGCAGTTTACAGGGGGACAGGGCCGTAAACAATGAGCAGTTCTTC
few,TRBD1,TRBV19,TRBJ1-1,CASSMWAGTGGRNTEAFF,TGTGCCAGTAGTATGTGGGCAGGGACAGGGGGCAGGAACACTGAAGCTTTCTTT
few,NA,TRBV11-2,TRBJ2-2,CASSLGPGSNTGELFF,TGTGCCAGCAGCCTAGGGCCGGGATCCAACACCGGGGAGCTGTTTTTT
NA,TRBD1,TRBV7-8,TRBJ2-7,CASSYGTGEQYF,TGTGCCAGCAGCTACGGGACAGGCGAGCAGTACTTC
NA,TRBD1,TRBV27,TRBJ2-7,CASSARTGAYEQYF,TGTGCCAGCAGCGCCCGGACAGGGGCCTACGAGCAGTACTTC
few,NA,TRBV27,TRBJ2-5,CASSITPGQIWETQYF,TGTGCCAGCAGTATAACGCCGGGACAAATTTGGGAGACCCAGTACTTC
NA,TRBD2,TRBV20-1,TRBJ2-1,CSARGGTSRGSSYNEQFF,TGCAGTGCTAGAGGGGGGACTAGCAGGGGGAGCTCCTACAATGAGCAGTTCTTC
NA,NA,TRBV18,TRBJ2-3,CASSPPGAVSTDTQYF,TGTGCCAGCTCACCGCCGGGGGCAGTAAGCACAGATACGCAGTATTTT
many,TRBD1,TRBV7-9,TRBJ2-1,CASTTGNEQFF,TGTGCCAGTACGACAGGGAATGAGCAGTTCTTC
few,NA,TRBV27,TRBJ2-1,CASSLEAPFYNEQFF,TGTGCCAGCAGTTTAGAGGCACCATTCTACAATGAGCAGTTCTTC
NA,TRBD2,TRBV10-3,TRBJ2-5,CAISGSGAAQETQYF,TGTGCCATCAGTGGGAGCGGGGCGGCTCAAGAGACCCAGTACTTC
NA,TRBD2,TRBV7-8,TRBJ2-1,CASSLAGPHEQFF,TGTGCCAGCAGCCTAGCGGGCCCCCATGAGCAGTTCTTC
many,NA,TRBV4-3,TRBJ2-2,CASSEKRRWNTGELFF,TGCGCCAGCAGCGAAAAGAGGAGGTGGAACACCGGGGAGCTGTTTTTT
few,NA,TRBV6-5,TRBJ1-4,CASSYIGEVGNEKLFF,TGTGCCAGCAGTTACATCGGGGAGGTTGGTAATGAAAAACTGTTTTTT
few,TRBD1,TRBV7-9,TRBJ2-7,CASSLEQGVPYEQYF,TGTGCCAGCAGCTTAGAACAGGGGGTCCCTTACGAGCAGTACTTC
NA,NA,TRBV2,TRBJ2-1,CASSDYDGPSYNEQFF,TGTGCCAGCAGTGATTATGATGGACCTTCCTACAATGAGCAGTTCTTC
NA,NA,TRBV6-6,TRBJ2-3,CASRATWARDGGTYTQYF,TGTGCCAGCAGGGCGACCTGGGCCCGGGACGGAGGCACATATACGCAGTATTTT
NA,NA,TRBV29-1,TRBJ2-7,CSVADSPRPYEQYF,TGCAGCGTTGCGGACTCTCCCCGGCCTTACGAGCAGTACTTC
few,NA,TRBV21-1,TRBJ2-3,CASPRRDRWRSGSTDTQYF,TGTGCCAGCCCTAGAAGGGACAGGTGGAGAAGTGGGAGCACAGATACGCAGTATTTT
NA,NA,TRBV12-3/TRBV12-4,TRBJ2-1,CASSFRQGNEQFF,TGTGCCAGCAGTTTTAGGCAGGGCAATGAGCAGTTCTTC
many,NA,TRBV7-8,TRBJ2-7,CASSLIVSGAGEQYF,TGTGCCAGCAGCTTAATAGTGTCGGGGGCTGGGGAGCAGTACTTC
many,TRBD1,TRBV20-1,TRBJ1-1,CSAREVAGTVLNTEAFF,TGCAGTGCTAGAGAAGTCGCCGGGACAGTTTTGAACACTGAAGCTTTCTTT
few,NA,TRBV29-1,TRBJ2-1,CSVEDPRDSSYNEQFF,TGCAGCGTTGAAGACCCACGCGATAGCTCCTACAATGAGCAGTTCTTC
NA,TRBD1,TRBV7-9,TRBJ1-5,CASRRTGDGNQPQHF,TGTGCCAGCAGACGCACAGGGGACGGCAATCAGCCCCAGCATTTT
NA,NA,TRBV4-3,TRBJ2-7,CASSPHSGTYEQYF,TGCGCCAGCAGCCCACATAGCGGAACCTACGAGCAGTACTTC
NA,NA,TRBV6-1,TRBJ1-4,CASSPGTSNEKLFF,TGTGCCAGCAGTCCCGGGACAAGCAATGAAAAACTGTTTTTT
many,TRBD1,TRBV3-1,TRBJ2-3,CASSQDRARDTQYF,TGTGCCAGCAGCCAGGACAGGGCCAGAGATACGCAGTATTTT
NA,NA,TRBV24-1,TRBJ2-2,CATSDFYGLNTGELFF,TGTGCCACCAGTGATTTTTACGGACTGAACACCGGGGAGCTGTTTTTT
few,NA,TRBV9,TRBJ2-7,CASSASGVGSAYEQYF,TGTGCCAGCAGCGCCTCGGGGGTGGGTTCTGCCTACGAGCAGTACTTC
NA,TRBD1,TRBV7-9,TRBJ1-1,CASSPDRDEAFF,TGTGCCAGCAGCCCCGACAGGGACGAAGCTTTCTTT
few,NA,TRBV6-6,TRBJ1-1,CASITTGGTEAFF,TGTGCCAGCATTACGACGGGAGGCACTGAAGCTTTCTTT
NA,TRBD1,TRBV27,TRBJ2-2,CASSFIGQAGTGELFF,TGTGCCAGCAGTTTCATCGGACAGGCCGGAACCGGGGAGCTGTTTTTT
NA,NA,TRBV6-2/TRBV6-3,TRBJ2-2,CASSYNLVQGSHTGELFF,TGTGCCAGCAGTTACAATTTGGTCCAGGGGTCACACACCGGGGAGCTGTTTTTT
NA,TRBD1,TRBV24-1,TRBJ2-1,CATSDTGQGWYNEQFF,TGTGCCACCAGTGATACGGGACAGGGGTGGTACAATGAGCAGTTCTTC
NA,TRBD2,TRBV2,TRBJ2-7,CASRGTSGGDEQYF,TGTGCCAGCAGGGGGACTAGCGGAGGGGACGAGCAGTACTTC
NA,NA,TRBV12-3/TRBV12-4,TRBJ1-5,CASSLSQGRQPQHF,TGTGCCAGCAGTTTGAGTCAGGGCAGGCAGCCCCAGCATTTT
NA,NA,TRBV28,TRBJ1-4,CASSRPARGLEKLFF,TGTGCCAGCAGTCGCCCGGCGAGGGGACTAGAAAAACTGTTTTTT
NA,NA,TRBV6-2/TRBV6-3,TRBJ2-1,CASSYWGAYNEQFF,TGTGCCAGCAGTTACTGGGGGGCCTACAATGAGCAGTTCTTC
NA,TRBD1,TRBV29-1,TRBJ2-7,CSVGDSPYEQYF,TGCAGCGTGGGGGACAGCCCCTACGAGCAGTACTTC
NA,TRBD1,TRBV27,TRBJ2-1,CASSLLSGTGSHEQFF,TGTGCCAGCAGTTTACTCTCCGGGACAGGGTCCCATGAGCAGTTCTTC
many,NA,TRBV29-1,TRBJ2-7,CSVGYPNRVEQYF,TGCAGCGTCGGTTACCCCAATCGGGTCGAGCAGTACTTC
few,NA,TRBV4-3,TRBJ2-1,CASSKHGGNEQFF,TGCGCCAGCAGCAAACACGGCGGGAATGAGCAGTTCTTC
NA,NA,TRBV4-3,TRBJ2-5,CASSQEYSRETQYF,TGCGCCAGCAGCCAAGAGTACAGCCGGGAGACCCAGTACTTC
NA,TRBD2,TRBV27,TRBJ2-7,CASSRPPTSGHYEQYF,TGTGCCAGCAGTCGCCCCCCCACTAGCGGGCACTACGAGCAGTACTTC